The clone carrying this TCR beta chain appeared once. The entry originates in a study of blood T cell repertoires in COVID-19. Whole-study context: Acute and convalescent COVID-19 samples came from the United States, Italy and Spain.

Germline loops: CDR1 SGHNT, CDR2 YYREEE (reference sequence). V shed 3 bases and J shed 2 bases, with 13 bases lying between them. The CDR3 loop spans 15 amino acids. In the authors' methods: Amplified reference gene primers provided the basis for estimating nucleated cell counts. Assay: immunoSEQ multiplex PCR; the TCRdb copy retains only in-frame clones and omits some. Clone size and V and J calls were adopted from that table, with D and trimming inferred from the DNA. The sample records tens of thousands of clones, roughly three quarters being singletons. Followed over time, Seattle patients had been enrolled while infection was active.

This receptor was identified in a man aged 70-80 years with COVID-19, enrolled during active disease. Sequences were obtained from peripheral blood. The J gene is TRBJ2-3, the V gene TRBV5-4; maybe TRBD2 (6 bases). In nucleotides, the CDR3 is TGTGCCAGCAGCTCCCCGGGACTTTACACAGATACGCAGTATTTT. Translation: CASSSPGLYTDTQYF.